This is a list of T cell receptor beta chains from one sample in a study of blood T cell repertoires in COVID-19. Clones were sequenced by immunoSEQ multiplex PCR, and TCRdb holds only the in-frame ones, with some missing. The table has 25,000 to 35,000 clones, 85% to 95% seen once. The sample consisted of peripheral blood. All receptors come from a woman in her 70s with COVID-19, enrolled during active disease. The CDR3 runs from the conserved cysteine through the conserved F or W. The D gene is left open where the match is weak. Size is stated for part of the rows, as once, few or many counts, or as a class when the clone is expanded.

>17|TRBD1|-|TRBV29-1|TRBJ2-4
CSALSPTGGLAKNIQYF
TGCAGCGCCTTGTCCCCCACAGGGGGCTTAGCCAAAAACATTCAGTACTTC
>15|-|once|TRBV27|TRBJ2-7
CASSPALLASSEQYF
TGTGCCAGCAGTCCTGCCCTACTAGCCTCCTCCGAGCAGTACTTC
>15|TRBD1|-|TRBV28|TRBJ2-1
CASSLRQGGYNEQFF
TGTGCCAGCAGTTTGCGACAGGGGGGCTACAATGAGCAGTTCTTC
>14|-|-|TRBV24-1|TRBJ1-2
CATSPPGTNYGYTF
TGTGCCACCAGTCCTCCCGGGACAAACTATGGCTACACCTTC
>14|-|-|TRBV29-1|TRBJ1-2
CSVGDPGLNYGYTF
TGCAGCGTTGGCGATCCGGGGTTGAACTATGGCTACACCTTC
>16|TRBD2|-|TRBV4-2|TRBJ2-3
CASSQLMAGVTDTQYF
TGTGCCAGCAGCCAACTGATGGCGGGAGTAACAGATACGCAGTATTTT
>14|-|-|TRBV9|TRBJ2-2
CASGGGLRPGELFF
TGTGCCAGCGGAGGAGGATTAAGGCCCGGGGAGCTGTTTTTT
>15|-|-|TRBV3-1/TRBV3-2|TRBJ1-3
CASSQMTGSGNTIYF
TGTGCCAGCAGCCAAATGACAGGTTCTGGAAACACCATATATTTT
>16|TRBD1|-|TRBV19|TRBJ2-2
CASLRGGGSLTGELFF
TGTGCCAGCCTAAGAGGGGGCGGCTCCTTAACCGGGGAGCTGTTTTTT
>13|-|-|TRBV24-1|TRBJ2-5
CATSGASEETQYF
TGTGCCACCAGTGGCGCCAGCGAAGAGACCCAGTACTTC
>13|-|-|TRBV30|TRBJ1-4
CAGAGWKVEKLFF
TGTGCCGGAGCAGGGTGGAAGGTTGAAAAACTGTTTTTT
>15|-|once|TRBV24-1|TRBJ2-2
CATSDRGPQTGELFF
TGTGCCACCAGTGACAGGGGTCCTCAGACCGGGGAGCTGTTTTTT
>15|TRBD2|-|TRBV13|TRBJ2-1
CASSRTLAGYNEQFF
TGTGCCAGCAGCCGAACGCTAGCGGGTTACAATGAGCAGTTCTTC
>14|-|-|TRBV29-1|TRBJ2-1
CSVGARNVYNEQFF
TGCAGCGTTGGGGCCAGGAATGTTTACAATGAGCAGTTCTTC
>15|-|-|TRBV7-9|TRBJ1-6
CASSLASGNNSPLHF
TGTGCCAGCAGCTTAGCGAGCGGGAATAATTCACCCCTCCACTTT
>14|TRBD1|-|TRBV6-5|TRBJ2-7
CASSPMGQGYEQYF
TGTGCCAGCAGCCCCATGGGACAGGGGTACGAGCAGTACTTC
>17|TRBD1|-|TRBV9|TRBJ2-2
CASSVPRGLQDAGELFF
TGTGCCAGCAGCGTGCCAAGGGGGCTCCAAGACGCCGGGGAGCTGTTTTTT
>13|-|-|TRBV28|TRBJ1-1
CASRYTENTEAFF
TGTGCCAGCAGGTACACCGAGAACACTGAAGCTTTCTTT
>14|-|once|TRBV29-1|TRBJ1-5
CSVEIARGNQPQHF
TGCAGCGTTGAAATTGCGCGCGGCAATCAGCCCCAGCATTTT
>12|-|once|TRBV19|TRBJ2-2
CASSISGWELFF
TGTGCCAGTAGTATATCCGGGTGGGAGCTGTTTTTT
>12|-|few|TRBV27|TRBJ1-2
CASRGQLYGYTF
TGTGCCAGCAGAGGACAGCTCTATGGCTACACCTTC
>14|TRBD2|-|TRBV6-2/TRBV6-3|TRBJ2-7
CASSTGTSGLEQYF
TGTGCCAGCAGTACCGGGACTAGCGGCCTGGAGCAGTACTTC
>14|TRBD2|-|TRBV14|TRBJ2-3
CASSPGLAVDTQYF
TGTGCCAGCAGCCCGGGACTAGCTGTAGATACGCAGTATTTT
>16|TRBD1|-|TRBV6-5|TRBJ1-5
CASSYGRIGTGDPQHF
TGTGCCAGCAGTTACGGGCGCATAGGGACAGGGGACCCCCAGCATTTT
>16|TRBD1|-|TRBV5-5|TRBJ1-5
CASSKTGPAVNQPQHF
TGTGCCAGCAGCAAGACAGGGCCAGCGGTTAATCAGCCCCAGCATTTT
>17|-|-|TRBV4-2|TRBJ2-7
CASSQDPGVAASYEQYF
TGTGCCAGCAGCCAAGACCCCGGTGTCGCGGCGTCCTACGAGCAGTACTTC
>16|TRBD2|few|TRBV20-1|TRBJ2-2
CSASLSGRTLTGELFF
TGCAGTGCTAGTCTTAGCGGGAGGACCCTCACCGGGGAGCTGTTTTTT
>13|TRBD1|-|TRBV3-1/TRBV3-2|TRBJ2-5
CASLQGVGETQYF
TGTGCCAGTCTCCAGGGGGTAGGAGAGACCCAGTACTTC
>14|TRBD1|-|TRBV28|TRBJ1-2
CASRQNRGNYGYTF
TGTGCCAGCAGGCAAAACAGGGGCAACTATGGCTACACCTTC
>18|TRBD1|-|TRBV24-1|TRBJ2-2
CATSARLGDRGHDGELFF
TGTGCCACCAGTGCCCGCCTGGGGGACAGGGGGCATGACGGGGAGCTGTTTTTT
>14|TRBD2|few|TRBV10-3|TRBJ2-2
CAIRTSGTTGELFF
TGTGCCATCAGGACTAGCGGGACCACCGGGGAGCTGTTTTTT
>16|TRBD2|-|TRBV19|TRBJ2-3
CASSMWAGVGTDTQYF
TGTGCCAGTAGTATGTGGGCGGGAGTGGGTACAGATACGCAGTATTTT
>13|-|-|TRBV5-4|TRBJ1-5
CASSLSGDQPQHF
TGTGCCAGCAGCTTGTCAGGGGATCAGCCCCAGCATTTT
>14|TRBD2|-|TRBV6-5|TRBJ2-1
CASSTSGSLNEQFF
TGTGCCAGCAGTACTAGCGGGAGTCTTAATGAGCAGTTCTTC
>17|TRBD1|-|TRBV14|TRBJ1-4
CASSQGEGAVTNEKLFF
TGTGCCAGCAGCCAAGGAGAGGGGGCAGTAACTAATGAAAAACTGTTTTTT
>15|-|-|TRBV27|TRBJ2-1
CASSLEAGSYNEQFF
TGTGCCAGCAGTTTAGAAGCAGGCTCCTACAATGAGCAGTTCTTC
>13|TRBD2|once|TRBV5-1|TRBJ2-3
CASSRGGPDTQYF
TGCGCCAGCAGCAGGGGAGGGCCAGATACGCAGTATTTT
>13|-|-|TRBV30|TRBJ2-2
CAWVGQVTGELFF
TGTGCCTGGGTGGGGCAGGTCACCGGGGAGCTGTTTTTT
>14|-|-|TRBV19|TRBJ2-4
CASTVRGSRNIQYF
TGTGCCAGTACTGTGCGGGGCAGTAGAAACATTCAGTACTTC
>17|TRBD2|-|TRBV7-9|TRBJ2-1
CASSLAGGSGRDNEQFF
TGTGCCAGCAGCTTAGCAGGAGGTAGCGGGAGGGATAATGAGCAGTTCTTC
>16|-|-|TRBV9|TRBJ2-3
CASSPFPGPNEGTQYF
TGTGCCAGCAGCCCCTTCCCGGGTCCCAATGAGGGTACGCAGTATTTT
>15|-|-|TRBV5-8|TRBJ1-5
CASSLRGYSNQPQHF
TGTGCCAGCAGCTTGAGAGGTTATAGCAATCAGCCCCAGCATTTT
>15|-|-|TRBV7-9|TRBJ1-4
CASSSTSGSNEKLFF
TGTGCCAGCAGCTCGACTAGTGGAAGTAATGAAAAACTGTTTTTT
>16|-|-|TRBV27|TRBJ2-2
CASSLVVTGVAGELFF
TGTGCCAGCAGTTTGGTGGTCACGGGAGTCGCCGGGGAGCTGTTTTTT
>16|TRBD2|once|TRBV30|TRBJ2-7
CAWTPREGLISYEQYF
TGTGCCTGGACCCCCCGGGAGGGGTTGATCTCCTACGAGCAGTACTTC
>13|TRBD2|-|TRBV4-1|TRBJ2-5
CASCRTGGETQYF
TGCGCCAGCTGTAGGACGGGGGGGGAGACCCAGTACTTC
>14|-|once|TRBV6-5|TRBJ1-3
CASKLEGLANTIYF
TGTGCCAGCAAGCTAGAGGGACTCGCAAACACCATATATTTT
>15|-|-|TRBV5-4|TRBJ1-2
CASSLYSGKNYGYTF
TGTGCCAGCAGCTTGTATTCAGGGAAGAACTATGGCTACACCTTC